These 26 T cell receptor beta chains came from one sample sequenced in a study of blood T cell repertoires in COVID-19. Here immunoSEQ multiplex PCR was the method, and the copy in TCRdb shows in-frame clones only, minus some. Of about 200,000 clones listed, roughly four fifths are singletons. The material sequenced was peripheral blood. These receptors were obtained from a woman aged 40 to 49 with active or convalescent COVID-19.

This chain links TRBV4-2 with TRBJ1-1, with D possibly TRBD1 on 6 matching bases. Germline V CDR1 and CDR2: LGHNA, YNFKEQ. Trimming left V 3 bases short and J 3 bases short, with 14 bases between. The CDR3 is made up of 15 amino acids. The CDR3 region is CASSQGDRQDTEAFF. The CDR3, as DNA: TGTGCCAGCAGCCAGGGTGACAGGCAGGACACTGAAGCTTTCTTT.

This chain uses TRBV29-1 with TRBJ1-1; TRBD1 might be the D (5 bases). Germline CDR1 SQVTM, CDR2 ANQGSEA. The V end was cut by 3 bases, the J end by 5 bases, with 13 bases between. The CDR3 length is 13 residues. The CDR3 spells CSVDGQGKTEAFF. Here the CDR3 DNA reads TGCAGCGTTGATGGGCAGGGAAAGACTGAAGCTTTCTTT. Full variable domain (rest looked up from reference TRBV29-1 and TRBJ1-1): SAVISQKPSRDICQRGTSLTIQCQVDSQVTMMFWYRQQPGQSLTLIATANQGSEATYESGFVIDKFPISRPNLTFSTLTVSNMSPEDSSIYLCSVDGQGKTEAFFGQGTRLTVV.

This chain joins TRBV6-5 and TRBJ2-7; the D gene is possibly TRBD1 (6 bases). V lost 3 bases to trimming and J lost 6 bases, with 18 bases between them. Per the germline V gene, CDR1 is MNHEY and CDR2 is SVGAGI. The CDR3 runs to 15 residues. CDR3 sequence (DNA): TGTGCCAGCAGTTATCCCGGGACACAGGGCGCCGAGCAGTACTTC. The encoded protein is CASSYPGTQGAEQYF.

The CDR3 loop is CASSDTGEGGTQYF. DNA for the CDR3: TGTGCCAGCAGTGACACCGGGGAGGGAGGTACGCAGTATTTT. The chain recombines TRBV2 with TRBJ2-3, with 7 nucleotides matching TRBD2. The CDR3 covers 14 residues. The germline V gene encodes CDR1 SNHLY and CDR2 FYNNEI. V lost 3 bases to trimming and J lost 8 bases; unmatched junction nucleotides: 8.

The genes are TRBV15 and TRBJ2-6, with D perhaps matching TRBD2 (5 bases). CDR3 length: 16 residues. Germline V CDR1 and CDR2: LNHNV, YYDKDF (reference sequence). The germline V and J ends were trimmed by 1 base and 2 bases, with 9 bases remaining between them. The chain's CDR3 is CATSRVAEAGANVLTF. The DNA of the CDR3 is TGTGCCACCAGCAGAGTCGCGGAGGCTGGGGCCAACGTCCTGACTTTC.

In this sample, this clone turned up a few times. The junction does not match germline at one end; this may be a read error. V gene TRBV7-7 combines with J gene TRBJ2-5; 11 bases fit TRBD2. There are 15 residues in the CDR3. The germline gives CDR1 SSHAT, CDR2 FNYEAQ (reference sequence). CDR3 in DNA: TGTGCTAGCAGCATAGCGGGGGGGCTTGGTGAGACCCAGTACTTC. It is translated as CASSIAGGLGETQYF.

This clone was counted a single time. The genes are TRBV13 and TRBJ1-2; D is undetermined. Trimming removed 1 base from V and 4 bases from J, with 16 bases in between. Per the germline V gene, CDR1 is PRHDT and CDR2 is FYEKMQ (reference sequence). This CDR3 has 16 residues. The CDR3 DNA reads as TGTGCCAGCAGCTTAGATTCCGGCAGCGAAATCTATGGCTACACCTTC. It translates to CASSLDSGSEIYGYTF.

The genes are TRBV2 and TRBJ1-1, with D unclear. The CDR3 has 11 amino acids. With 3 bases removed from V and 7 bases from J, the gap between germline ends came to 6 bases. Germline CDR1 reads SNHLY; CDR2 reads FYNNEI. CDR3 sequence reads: CASSDEGEAFF. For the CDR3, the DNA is TGTGCCAGCAGTGATGAGGGTGAAGCTTTCTTT. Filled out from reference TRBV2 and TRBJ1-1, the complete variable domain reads EPEVTQTPSHQVTQMGQEVILRCVPISNHLYFYWYRQILGQKVEFLVSFYNNEISEKSEIFDDQFSVERPDGSNFTLKIRSTKLEDSAMYFCASSDEGEAFFGQGTRLTVV.

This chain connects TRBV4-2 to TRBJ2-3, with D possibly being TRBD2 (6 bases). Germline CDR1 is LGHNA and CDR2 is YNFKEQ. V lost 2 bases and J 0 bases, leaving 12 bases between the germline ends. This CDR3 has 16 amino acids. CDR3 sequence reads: CASSQPIAASTDTQYF. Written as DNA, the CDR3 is TGTGCCAGCAGCCAACCTATAGCGGCTAGCACAGATACGCAGTATTTT.

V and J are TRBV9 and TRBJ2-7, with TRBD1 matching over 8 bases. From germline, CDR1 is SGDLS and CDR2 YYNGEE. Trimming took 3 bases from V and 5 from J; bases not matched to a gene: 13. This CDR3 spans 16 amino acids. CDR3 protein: CASSAYNDRGSHEQYF. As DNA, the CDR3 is TGTGCCAGCAGCGCTTATAACGACAGGGGTTCGCACGAGCAGTACTTC.

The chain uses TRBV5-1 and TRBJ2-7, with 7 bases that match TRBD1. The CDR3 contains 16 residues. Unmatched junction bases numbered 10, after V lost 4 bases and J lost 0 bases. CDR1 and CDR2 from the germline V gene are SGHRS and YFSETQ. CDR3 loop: CASSIRDSSSSYEQYF. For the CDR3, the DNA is TGCGCCAGCAGCATTCGGGACAGTTCAAGCTCCTACGAGCAGTACTTC.

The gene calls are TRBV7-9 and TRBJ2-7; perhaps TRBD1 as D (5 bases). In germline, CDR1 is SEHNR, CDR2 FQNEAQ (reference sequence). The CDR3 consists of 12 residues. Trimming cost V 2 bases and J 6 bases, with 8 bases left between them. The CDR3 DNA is TGTGCCAGCAGCTTAAGACAGTTCGAGCAGTACTTC. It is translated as CASSLRQFEQYF. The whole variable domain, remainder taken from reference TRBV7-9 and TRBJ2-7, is DTGVSQNPRHKITKRGQNVTFRCDPISEHNRLYWYRQTLGQGPEFLTYFQNEAQLEKSRLLSDRFSAERPKGSFSTLEIQRTEQGDSAMYLCASSLRQFEQYFGPGTRLTVT.

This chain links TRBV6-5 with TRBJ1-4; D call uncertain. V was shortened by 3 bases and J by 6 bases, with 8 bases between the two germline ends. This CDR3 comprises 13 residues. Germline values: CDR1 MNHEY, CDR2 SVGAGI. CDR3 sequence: CASSYSGDEKLFF. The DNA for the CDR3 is TGTGCCAGCAGTTATTCCGGGGATGAAAAACTGTTTTTT.

CDR3 residues: CASSIQPGTGVNYGYGYTF. In DNA, the CDR3 is TGTGCCAGTAGTATTCAACCCGGGACAGGGGTTAACTATGGGTATGGCTACACCTTC. The chain employs TRBV19 and TRBJ1-2; 10 bases agree with TRBD1. Per germline, CDR1 LNHDA and CDR2 SQIVND (reference sequence). The CDR3 is 19 residues long. The trim removed 3 bases at V and 5 bases at J, leaving 18 bases unmatched.

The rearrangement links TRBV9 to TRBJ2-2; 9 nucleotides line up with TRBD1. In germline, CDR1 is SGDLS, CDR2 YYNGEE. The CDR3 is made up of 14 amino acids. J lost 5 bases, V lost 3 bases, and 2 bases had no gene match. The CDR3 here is CASSDRGRTGELFF. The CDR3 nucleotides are TGTGCCAGCAGCGACAGGGGGCGGACCGGGGAGCTGTTTTTT.

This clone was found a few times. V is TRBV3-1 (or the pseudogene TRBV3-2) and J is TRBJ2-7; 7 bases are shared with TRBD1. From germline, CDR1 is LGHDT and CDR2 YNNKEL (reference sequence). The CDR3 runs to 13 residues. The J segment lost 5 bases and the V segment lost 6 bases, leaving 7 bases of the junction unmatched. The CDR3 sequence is CASRDRAGHEQYF. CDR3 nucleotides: TGTGCCAGCAGAGACAGGGCCGGGCACGAGCAGTACTTC.

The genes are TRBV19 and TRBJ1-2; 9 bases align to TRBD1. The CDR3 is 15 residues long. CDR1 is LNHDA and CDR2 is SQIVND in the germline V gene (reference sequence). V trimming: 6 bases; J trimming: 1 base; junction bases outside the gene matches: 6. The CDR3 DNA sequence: TGTGCCAGTAGGGGCCGGGACAGGGTTAACTATGGCTACACCTTC. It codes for CASRGRDRVNYGYTF.

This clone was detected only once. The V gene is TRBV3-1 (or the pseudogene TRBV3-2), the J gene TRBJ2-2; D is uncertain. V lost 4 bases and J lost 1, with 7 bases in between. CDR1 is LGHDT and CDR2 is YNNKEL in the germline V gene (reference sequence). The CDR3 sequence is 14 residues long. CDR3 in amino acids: CASSPPGNTGELFF. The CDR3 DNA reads TGTGCCAGCAGCCCCCCGGGGAACACCGGGGAGCTGTTTTTT.

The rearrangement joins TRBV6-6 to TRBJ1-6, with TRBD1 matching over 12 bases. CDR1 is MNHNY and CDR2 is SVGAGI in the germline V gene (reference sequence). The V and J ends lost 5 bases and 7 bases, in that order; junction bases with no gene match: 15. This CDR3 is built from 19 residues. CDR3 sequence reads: CASSLTGTGGFYYNSPLHF. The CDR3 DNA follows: TGTGCCAGCAGTCTCACCGGGACAGGGGGCTTTTACTACAATTCACCCCTCCACTTT.

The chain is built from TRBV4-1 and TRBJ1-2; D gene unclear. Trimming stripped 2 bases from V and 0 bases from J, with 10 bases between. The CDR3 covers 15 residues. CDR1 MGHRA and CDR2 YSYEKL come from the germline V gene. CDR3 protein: CASSQSSGSNYGYTF. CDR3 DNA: TGCGCCAGCAGCCAAAGTTCCGGGTCTAACTATGGCTACACCTTC.

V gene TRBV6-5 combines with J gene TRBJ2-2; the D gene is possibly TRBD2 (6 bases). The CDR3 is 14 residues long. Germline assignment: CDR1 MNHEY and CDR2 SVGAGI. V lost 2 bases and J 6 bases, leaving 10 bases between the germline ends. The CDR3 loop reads CASSYGTAAGELFF. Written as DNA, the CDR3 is TGTGCCAGCAGTTACGGGACTGCGGCCGGGGAGCTGTTTTTT.

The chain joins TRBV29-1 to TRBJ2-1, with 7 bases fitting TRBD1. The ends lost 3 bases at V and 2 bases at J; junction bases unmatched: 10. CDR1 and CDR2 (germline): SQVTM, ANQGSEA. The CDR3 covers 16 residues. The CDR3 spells CSVDWSGQVAYNEQFF. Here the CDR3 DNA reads TGCAGCGTTGATTGGTCCGGACAGGTAGCCTACAATGAGCAGTTCTTC.

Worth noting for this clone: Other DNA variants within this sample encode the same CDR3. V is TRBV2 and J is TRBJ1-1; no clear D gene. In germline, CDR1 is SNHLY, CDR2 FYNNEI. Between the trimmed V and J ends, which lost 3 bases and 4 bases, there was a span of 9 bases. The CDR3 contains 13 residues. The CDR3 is CASSDRRGTEAFF. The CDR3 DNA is TGTGCCAGCAGTGACAGAAGAGGCACTGAAGCTTTCTTT.

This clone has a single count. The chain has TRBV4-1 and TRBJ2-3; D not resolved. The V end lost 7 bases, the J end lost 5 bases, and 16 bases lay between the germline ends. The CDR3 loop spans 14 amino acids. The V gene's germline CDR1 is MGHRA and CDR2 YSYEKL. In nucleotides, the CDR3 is TGCGCCAGCAACCCGAGCCCCCAGGTAGATACGCAGTATTTT. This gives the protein CASNPSPQVDTQYF.

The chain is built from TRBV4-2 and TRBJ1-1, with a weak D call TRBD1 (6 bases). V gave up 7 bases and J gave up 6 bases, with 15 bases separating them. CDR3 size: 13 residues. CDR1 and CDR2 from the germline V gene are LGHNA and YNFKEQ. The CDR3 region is CASTYGGGSEAFF. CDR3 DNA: TGTGCCAGCACCTATGGGGGGGGCTCTGAAGCTTTCTTT.

The CDR3 spells CASSYSGRSNEQFF. CDR3 in DNA: TGTGCCAGCAGTTACTCAGGGAGGTCTAATGAGCAGTTCTTC. The chain employs TRBV6-6 and TRBJ2-1; weak D call: TRBD2 (6 bases). Germline V CDR1 and CDR2: MNHNY, SVGAGI (reference sequence). The CDR3 spans 14 residues. The V gene lost 0 bases and the J gene lost 7 bases, with 10 bases spanning the gap.